This record concerns one T cell receptor (beta chain) sequence. The table came from immunoSEQ multiplex PCR; TCRdb's copy has only in-frame clones and leaves some out. This sample carries under 25,000 clones, 85% to 90% of them seen once, and the ten largest clones take approximately 17%. V was trimmed by 5 bases and J by 9 bases, leaving 20 bases between them. The CDR3 runs 15 residues. In germline, CDR1 is LNHDA, CDR2 SQIVND (reference sequence). The sample originates from a study of blood T cell repertoires in COVID-19. Study background: T cells, B-cell-depleted T cells, or PBMCs provided the cDNA or gDNA that served as material.

The sample taken for sequencing was peripheral blood. The rearrangement uses TRBV19 and TRBJ1-5; D is ambiguous. The receptor's source is a woman aged 80 or over with acute or convalescent COVID-19. For the CDR3, the DNA is TGTGCCAGTAGTCTCGGGCGAGAGGCCGCGGGGCCCCAGCATTTT. Its translation is CASSLGREAAGPQHF.